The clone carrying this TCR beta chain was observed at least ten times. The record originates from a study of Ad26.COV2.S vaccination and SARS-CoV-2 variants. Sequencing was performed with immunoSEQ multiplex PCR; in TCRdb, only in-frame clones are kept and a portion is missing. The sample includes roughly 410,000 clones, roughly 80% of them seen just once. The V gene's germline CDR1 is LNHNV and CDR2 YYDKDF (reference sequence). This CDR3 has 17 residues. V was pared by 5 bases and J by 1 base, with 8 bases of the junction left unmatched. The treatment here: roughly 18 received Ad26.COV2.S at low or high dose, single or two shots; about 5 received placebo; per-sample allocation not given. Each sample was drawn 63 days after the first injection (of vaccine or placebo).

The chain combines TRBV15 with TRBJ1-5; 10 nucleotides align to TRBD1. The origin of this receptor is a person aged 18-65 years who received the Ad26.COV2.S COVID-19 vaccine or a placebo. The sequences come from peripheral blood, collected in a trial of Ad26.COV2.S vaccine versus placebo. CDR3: CATSAGQGFWSNQPQHF. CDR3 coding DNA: TGTGCCACCAGCGCGGGACAGGGGTTTTGGAGCAATCAGCCCCAGCATTTT.